The 31 T cell receptor beta chains in this list originate from one sample, sequenced in a study of cytomegalovirus exposure and HLA in healthy donors. The PCR used 60 Vbeta and 13 Jbeta primers. TCRdb's copy holds only in-frame clones and misses some; the assay was immunoSEQ multiplex PCR. The sample includes 90,000 to 100,000 clones, over 60% of them seen just once. The specimen sequenced was PBMCs. All receptors come from a man in his fifties or sixties in good health and CMV-seropositive.

This chain connects TRBV15 to TRBJ2-6, with unresolved D. The CDR3 covers 14 residues. The germline V gene has CDR1 LNHNV and CDR2 YYDKDF (reference sequence). V was shortened by 3 bases and J by 4 bases, with 7 bases between the two germline ends. CDR3 sequence reads: CATSRVAGANVLTF. The CDR3 DNA sequence: TGTGCCACCAGCAGGGTGGCCGGGGCCAACGTCCTGACTTTC.

The chain uses TRBV7-2 and TRBJ2-3; D is perhaps TRBD1 (6 bases). Trimming shortened V by 3 bases and J by 10 bases, and 11 bases separated the two germline ends. CDR1 is SGHTA and CDR2 is FQGNSA in the germline V gene. The CDR3 runs to 12 residues. The DNA for the CDR3 is TGTGCCAGCAGCTTCCAGGGGCTCGCGCAGTATTTT. Amino acid sequence: CASSFQGLAQYF.

This chain joins TRBV7-8 and TRBJ1-1; D not resolved. Per germline, CDR1 SGHVS and CDR2 FQNEAQ. V was trimmed by 0 bases and J by 7 bases, leaving 12 bases between them. CDR3 length equals 14 residues. CDR3 sequence reads: CASSLAGSKVEAFF. The CDR3, as DNA: TGTGCCAGCAGCTTAGCAGGGAGCAAAGTTGAAGCTTTCTTT.

The chain couples TRBV2 to TRBJ2-2; TRBD1 agrees at 9 bases. The CDR3 loop spans 17 amino acids. Germline V gene lookup returns CDR1 SNHLY and CDR2 FYNNEI. V lost 5 bases to trimming and J lost 2 bases; unmatched junction nucleotides: 9. The CDR3 loop is CASSFPWTGENTGELFF. CDR3 sequence (DNA): TGTGCCAGCAGTTTTCCTTGGACAGGGGAAAACACCGGGGAGCTGTTTTTT.

The chain is built from TRBV6-1 and TRBJ1-3; 8 bases are a match to TRBD1. The CDR3 contains 21 residues. V dropped 2 bases and J dropped 0; count of bases not matched to a gene: 18. From germline, CDR1 is MNHNS and CDR2 SASEGT. CDR3 loop: CASSEHNGQGRVLVSGNTIYF. The CDR3 region has the DNA TGTGCCAGCAGTGAACACAACGGACAGGGACGGGTGTTAGTCTCTGGAAACACCATATATTTT.

The chain uses TRBV7-9 and TRBJ2-2; 9 positions match TRBD2. The germline V gene encodes CDR1 SEHNR and CDR2 FQNEAQ (reference sequence). J was trimmed by 0 bases and V by 4 bases; bases with no gene match: 3. The CDR3 is 16 residues long. CDR3 protein: CASSSLAGANTGELFF. The CDR3 DNA follows: TGTGCCAGCAGCTCCTTAGCGGGGGCGAACACCGGGGAGCTGTTTTTT. Full variable domain (missing parts from reference TRBV7-9 and TRBJ2-2): DTGVSQNPRHKITKRGQNVTFRCDPISEHNRLYWYRQTLGQGPEFLTYFQNEAQLEKSRLLSDRFSAERPKGSFSTLEIQRTEQGDSAMYLCASSSLAGANTGELFFGEGSRLTVL.

V and J are TRBV11-2 and TRBJ1-3, with 7 nucleotides matching TRBD1. The germline V gene encodes CDR1 SGHAT and CDR2 FQNNGV. The J segment lost 0 bases and the V segment lost 5 bases, leaving 4 bases of the junction unmatched. CDR3 length equals 15 residues. DNA for the CDR3: TGTGCCAGCAGCGCCGGGACAGTCTCTGGAAACACCATATATTTT. This translates into CASSAGTVSGNTIYF.

V is TRBV30 and J is TRBJ1-1, with 11 bases matching TRBD1. Germline values: CDR1 GTSNPN, CDR2 SVGIG (reference sequence). V lost 3 bases and J lost 2; bases outside the gene matches: 14. This CDR3 contains 18 residues. The CDR3 reads CAWRRAPHGTGGNTEAFF. In nucleotides, the CDR3 is TGTGCCTGGAGGAGGGCCCCTCACGGGACAGGGGGAAACACTGAAGCTTTCTTT.

The rearrangement links TRBV20-1 to TRBJ2-3; D ambiguous. The V end lost 8 bases, the J end lost 8 bases, and 14 bases lay between the germline ends. This CDR3 comprises 11 residues. The V gene's germline CDR1 is DFQATT and CDR2 SNEGSKA (reference sequence). CDR3 DNA: TGCAGTCCACTCTACTCCTCTACGCAGTATTTT. Its translation: CSPLYSSTQYF.

The J gene is TRBJ1-6, the V gene TRBV19; 7 nucleotides align to TRBD1. This CDR3 spans 15 amino acids. The J segment lost 10 bases and the V segment lost 5 bases, leaving 11 bases of the junction unmatched. CDR1 is LNHDA and CDR2 is SQIVND in the germline V gene (reference sequence). This chain's CDR3 is CASSGGIRDSSPLHF. Written as DNA, the CDR3 is TGTGCCAGTAGTGGCGGAATCAGGGACAGCTCACCCCTCCACTTT.

This clone was counted a few times. V usage is TRBV5-1 and J usage is TRBJ2-2; D gene uncertain. Germline V lookup: CDR1 SGHRS, CDR2 YFSETQ. Trimming left V 3 bases short and J 1 base short, with 4 bases between. This CDR3 has 13 amino acids. As DNA, the CDR3 is TGCGCCAGCAGCTCAGGGAACACCGGGGAGCTGTTTTTT. This translates into CASSSGNTGELFF.

The chain carries TRBV9 and TRBJ2-5; 12 bases agree with TRBD2. There are 16 residues in the CDR3. V dropped 0 bases and J dropped 5; count of bases not matched to a gene: 5. Looked up from germline, CDR1 is SGDLS and CDR2 is YYNGEE. This CDR3 is CASSVGLAGDLETQYF. The CDR3 region has the DNA TGTGCCAGCAGCGTAGGACTAGCGGGGGATCTGGAGACCCAGTACTTC.

The chain combines TRBV11-2 with TRBJ2-7, with 11 bases matching TRBD1. This CDR3 is 16 amino acids long. CDR1 is SGHAT and CDR2 is FQNNGV in the germline V gene. V shed 5 bases, J shed 3 bases, and the junction held 9 bases outside the gene matches. DNA of the CDR3: TGTGCCAGCAGCAACCCGACGGGACAGGGGGTCTACGAGCAGTACTTC. Its translation is CASSNPTGQGVYEQYF. The full variable domain, completed using reference TRBV11-2 and TRBJ2-7, is EAGVAQSPRYKIIEKRQSVAFWCNPISGHATLYWYQQILGQGPKLLIQFQNNGVVDDSQLPKDRFSAERLKGVDSTLKIQPAKLEDSAVYLCASSNPTGQGVYEQYFGPGTRLTVT.

J is TRBJ1-4 and V is TRBV9, with unresolved D. V dropped 4 bases and J dropped 8 bases, with 12 bases sitting between them. The CDR3 has 13 residues. Looked up from germline, CDR1 is SGDLS and CDR2 is YYNGEE. In DNA, the CDR3 is TGTGCCAGCAGCCCCCTCCCCGAGGAAAAACTGTTTTTT. The encoded protein is CASSPLPEEKLFF.

This clone was seen more than once but under ten times. The V gene is TRBV4-3, the J gene TRBJ2-7, with D perhaps TRBD1 (5 bases). V gave up 1 base and J gave up 3 bases, with 16 bases separating them. Germline CDR1 is LGHNA and CDR2 is YSLEER. The CDR3 sequence is 16 residues long. The CDR3 spells CASSQGPGPRVYEQYF. The CDR3 bases are TGCGCCAGCAGCCAAGGACCGGGCCCCAGGGTCTACGAGCAGTACTTC.

This sequence joins TRBV7-9 and TRBJ2-7; 8 bases align to TRBD1. Trimming at V came to 3 bases and at J to 5 bases, leaving 18 bases not matched to a gene. CDR3 size: 18 residues. The germline CDR1 and CDR2 sequences are SEHNR and FQNEAQ (reference sequence). CDR3: CASSFGQGARWTKNEQYF. The CDR3 coding sequence is TGTGCCAGCAGCTTCGGGCAGGGGGCGCGTTGGACTAAAAACGAGCAGTACTTC.

With respect to this clone: The same CDR3 also results from other DNA sequences found in this sample. V usage is TRBV29-1 and J usage is TRBJ1-2; maybe TRBD1 (5 bases). This CDR3 region has 12 residues. CDR1 and CDR2 (germline): SQVTM, ANQGSEA. Trimming left V 3 bases short and J 5 bases short, with 10 bases between. In nucleotides, the CDR3 is TGCAGCGTTGACTCAGGGAATTATGGCTACACCTTC. It translates to CSVDSGNYGYTF.

This clone was recorded a few times. The V and J genes are TRBV19 and TRBJ2-7; TRBD1 aligns across 10 bases. With V trimmed by 7 bases and J by 5 bases, 5 bases remained unmatched. The CDR3 contains 13 residues. The V gene's germline CDR1 is LNHDA and CDR2 SQIVND (reference sequence). CDR3 amino acids: CASMRTGGDEQYF. Written as DNA, the CDR3 is TGTGCCAGTATGAGGACAGGGGGAGACGAGCAGTACTTC.

The chain is built from TRBV21-1 and TRBJ2-7; TRBD2, the table's D call, lacks a check against the DNA. TRBV21-1 is annotated as a pseudogene. The CDR3 is 13 residues long. The CDR3 reads CATKRVKDYEQYF. The DNA for the CDR3 is TGTGCCACTAAGCGGGTGAAAGACTACGAGCAGTACTTC.

The CDR3 loop is CAGNRGRWNTEAFF. For the CDR3, the DNA is TGTGCCGGCAACAGGGGACGCTGGAACACTGAAGCTTTCTTT. V and J are TRBV28 and TRBJ1-1; 7 nucleotides agree with TRBD1. The CDR3 consists of 14 residues. The V segment lost 11 bases and the J segment 1 base; nucleotides outside the gene matches: 10. The germline V gene encodes CDR1 MDHEN and CDR2 SYDVKM.

The chain employs TRBV5-1 and TRBJ2-2; 10 nucleotides match TRBD2. Looked up from germline, CDR1 is SGHRS and CDR2 is YFSETQ. Losses at the gene ends were 1 base for V and 4 bases for J; bases not matched to a gene: 13. The CDR3 runs to 19 residues. CDR3 sequence: CASSLSGGAGRLSTGELFF. In nucleotides, the CDR3 is TGCGCCAGCAGCTTGAGCGGGGGGGCCGGTCGGTTGTCCACCGGGGAGCTGTTTTTT. Full variable domain (rest looked up from reference TRBV5-1 and TRBJ2-2): KAGVTQTPRYLIKTRGQQVTLSCSPISGHRSVSWYQQTPGQGLQFLFEYFSETQRNKGNFPGRFSGRQFSNSRSEMNVSTLELGDSALYLCASSLSGGAGRLSTGELFFGEGSRLTVL.

The chain links TRBV11-1 to TRBJ1-1; TRBD1 matches at 8 bases. This CDR3 is 12 amino acids long. Losses at the gene ends were 8 bases for V and 6 bases for J; bases not matched to a gene: 5. Germline V gives CDR1 SGHAT, CDR2 FQDESV (reference sequence). CDR3 sequence (DNA): TGTGCCAGCTCCCAGGGGGCGGCTGAAGCTTTCTTT. Its protein is CASSQGAAEAFF.

The chain joins TRBV6-5 to TRBJ2-5; D perhaps matches TRBD1 (6 bases). The CDR3 is 11 amino acids. Germline V gene sequence: CDR1 MNHEY, CDR2 SVGAGI. The V end lost 8 bases, the J end lost 4 bases, and 8 bases lay between the germline ends. As DNA, the CDR3 is TGTGCCAGCTTCAGGGGAGAGACCCAGTACTTC. This gives the protein CASFRGETQYF.

This chain links TRBV5-4 with TRBJ1-1; tentative D call: TRBD1 (5 bases). This CDR3 contains 14 residues. Looked up from germline, CDR1 is SGHNT and CDR2 is YYREEE (reference sequence). The V and J ends lost 2 bases and 1 base respectively, with 9 bases between them. For the CDR3, the DNA is TGTGCCAGCAGCTTCTTGGGGGGGAACACTGAAGCTTTCTTT. It is translated as CASSFLGGNTEAFF.

V gene TRBV2 combines with J gene TRBJ2-7; a weak D match, TRBD1 (5 bases). The germline CDR1 and CDR2 sequences are SNHLY and FYNNEI. This CDR3 is built from 11 residues. Trimming left V 6 bases short and J 5 bases short, with 8 bases between. CDR3 protein: CASSPRDEQYF. CDR3 in DNA: TGTGCCAGCAGCCCCAGGGACGAGCAGTACTTC.

The chain has TRBV2 and TRBJ2-2; D remains unclear. Germline CDR1 is SNHLY and CDR2 is FYNNEI. The CDR3 covers 13 residues. Deletions cut 6 bases from V and 1 base from J, with 6 bases between. CDR3 sequence (DNA): TGTGCCAGCAGGGCAGGGAACACCGGGGAGCTGTTTTTT. Its protein product is CASRAGNTGELFF.

The J gene is TRBJ2-3, the V gene TRBV28; 15 nucleotides agree with TRBD2. Germline values: CDR1 MDHEN, CDR2 SYDVKM. V dropped 3 bases and J dropped 3; count of bases not matched to a gene: 1. This CDR3 has 16 amino acids. The CDR3 reads CASSLGTSGGTDTQYF. CDR3 DNA sequence: TGTGCCAGCAGTTTGGGGACTAGCGGGGGGACAGATACGCAGTATTTT.

This clone was recorded once. V and J are TRBV6-1 and TRBJ2-7, with 11 bases that match TRBD2. Germline V lookup: CDR1 MNHNS, CDR2 SASEGT. The V segment lost 0 bases and the J segment 9 bases; nucleotides outside the gene matches: 4. This CDR3 contains 14 residues. The CDR3 nucleotides are TGTGCCAGCAGTGAAGCTCTAGCGGGGGGTATGCAGTACTTC. It codes for CASSEALAGGMQYF.

There are a few counts of this clone. The V call is TRBV6-5, the J call TRBJ1-1, with D possibly TRBD1 on 5 matching bases. The CDR3 loop spans 14 amino acids. Trimming pared 6 bases from V and 7 bases from J, leaving 18 bases between. Per the germline V gene, CDR1 is MNHEY and CDR2 is SVGAGI. As DNA, the CDR3 is TGTGCCAGCAGCATGACCTACAAGGGGCTTGAAGCTTTCTTT. Translation gives CASSMTYKGLEAFF.

The V call is TRBV6-1, the J call TRBJ2-7, with 7 bases aligning to TRBD1. The V and J ends lost 6 bases and 0 bases, in that order; junction bases with no gene match: 2. Germline lookup yields CDR1 MNHNS and CDR2 SASEGT. CDR3 length: 13 amino acids. CDR3: CASRQGSSYEQYF. The CDR3 DNA sequence: TGTGCCAGCAGACAGGGGAGCTCCTACGAGCAGTACTTC.

The chain uses TRBV2 and TRBJ2-1; D is perhaps TRBD1 (5 bases). Germline V gene lookup returns CDR1 SNHLY and CDR2 FYNNEI. Between the trimmed V and J ends, which lost 0 bases and 4 bases, there was a span of 10 bases. The CDR3 length is 15 residues. DNA for the CDR3: TGTGCCAGCAGTGAAGCGCGTTCAGGGTACAATGAGCAGTTCTTC. Its protein is CASSEARSGYNEQFF.